Below, 3 T cell receptor beta chains from the same sample are listed, as sequenced in a study of blood T cells in healthy people across ages. Then a second PCR, running about 6 to 12 cycles, was carried out with a sample-barcoded 5' primer and a J-beta primer mix. TCRdb analysed the 5' RACE reads with MiXCR anew, one entry per CDR3 protein. The repertoire consists of about 1.6 million distinct CDR3 sequences, with roughly 32% occurring once and the leading ten covering about 11%. Sequencing was carried out using blood. All receptors derive from a woman in her twenties or thirties in good health.

This clonotype was seen more than once but under ten times. V is TRBV20-1 and J is TRBJ2-7; 14 bases align to TRBD2. The CDR3 covers 18 residues. CDR1 and CDR2 (germline): DFQATT, SNEGSKA (reference sequence). V was clipped by 4 bases and J by 0 bases; unmatched bases: 11. The CDR3 DNA is TGCAGTGCTAAACCGGGACTAGCGGGAGCCCCAAGCTCCTACGAGCAGTACTTC. Protein product: CSAKPGLAGAPSSYEQYF.

The rearrangement uses TRBV15 and TRBJ2-3; 12 bases fit TRBD2. Germline CDR1 and CDR2: LNHNV and YYDKDF (reference sequence). The CDR3 loop spans 18 amino acids. Germline trimming cut 1 base from V and 2 bases from J; bases unmatched to any gene: 7. As DNA, the CDR3 is TGTGCCACCAGCAGAGGGGTACTAGCGGGGGGCCCCACAGATACGCAGTATTTT. Protein sequence: CATSRGVLAGGPTDTQYF.

The rearrangement links TRBV4-2 to TRBJ2-1, with TRBD2 matching 7 bases. Germline V gives CDR1 LGHNA, CDR2 YNFKEQ. This CDR3 comprises 14 residues. The V segment lost 6 bases and the J segment 6 bases; nucleotides outside the gene matches: 8. Here the CDR3 reads CASRSPGLLNEQFF. For the CDR3, the DNA is TGTGCCAGCAGGTCGCCGGGACTACTCAATGAGCAGTTCTTC.